Listed below are T cell receptor beta chains from one sample, sequenced in a study of cytomegalovirus exposure and HLA in healthy donors. Profiled with immunoSEQ multiplex PCR; TCRdb holds only in-frame clones, not every one. The table shows approximately 150,000 clones, with around four fifths occurring only once. The specimen sequenced was PBMCs. The source of these receptors is an older woman in good health and CMV-seropositive. Both conserved end residues are part of each CDR3. A D gene is named only where the DNA matches it firmly. Size tells how often a clone was seen (once, few, many) or the class of an expanded clone, and some rows leave it out.

V gene	clone size	D gene	J gene	CDR3 DNA	CDR3 protein
TRBV7-2	-	TRBD2	TRBJ2-7	TGTGCCAGCAGCCGGACTAGCGGGAGAAGCGAGCAGTACTTC	CASSRTSGRSEQYF
TRBV5-6	-	-	TRBJ2-5	TGTGCCAGCAGCCAGAGACAGGTGACCCAGTACTTC	CASSQRQVTQYF
TRBV15	-	-	TRBJ1-1	TGTGCCACCAGCAGGGGGGGGGAAAACACTGAAGCTTTCTTT	CATSRGGENTEAFF
TRBV18	once	-	TRBJ2-1	TGTGCCAGCTCACCAGGGACTGTTGGCCCTTATGAGCAGTTCTTC	CASSPGTVGPYEQFF
TRBV4-3	-	-	TRBJ2-7	TGCGCCAGCAGCCAAGTCCCAGACGAGCAGTACTTC	CASSQVPDEQYF
TRBV5-4	-	TRBD2	TRBJ2-5	TGTGCCAGCGCCCCACAGAGCGGGGTTCAAGAGACCCAGTACTTC	CASAPQSGVQETQYF
TRBV11-2	few	-	TRBJ2-7	TGTGCCAGCAGCTTAGATCTCCTTTTCGAGCAGTACTTC	CASSLDLLFEQYF
TRBV4-1	-	-	TRBJ2-7	TGCGCCAGCAGCGCCCGGGAAAGATCCTACGAGCAGTACTTC	CASSARERSYEQYF
TRBV6-6	-	-	TRBJ2-7	TGTGCCAGCAGTTACGCGGACAGCGAGCAGTACTTC	CASSYADSEQYF
TRBV28	-	TRBD1	TRBJ2-7	TGTGCCAGCAGTTTGTTGGACAGGGTGTACGAGCAGTACTTC	CASSLLDRVYEQYF
TRBV5-6	-	-	TRBJ1-1	TGTGCCAGCAGCTTGACTCTACGCAACACTGAAGCTTTCTTT	CASSLTLRNTEAFF
TRBV4-1	few	TRBD1	TRBJ1-5	TGCGCCAGCAGCCCCCCAGGGGGAAATCAGCCCCAGCATTTT	CASSPPGGNQPQHF
TRBV6-1	once	TRBD1	TRBJ2-7	TGTGCCAGCAGTGAAAACCAGGGGGCCTACGAGCAGTACTTC	CASSENQGAYEQYF
TRBV27	-	TRBD1	TRBJ2-2	TGTGCCAGCACCCTGACAGGGAAGACCGGGGAGCTGTTTTTT	CASTLTGKTGELFF
TRBV6-5	-	TRBD1	TRBJ1-1	TGTGCCACCAAGGCCTGGACAGGGGGGAACACTGAAGCTTTCTTT	CATKAWTGGNTEAFF
TRBV19	-	-	TRBJ1-1	TGTGCCAGTAACTCGGGAAACACTGAAGCTTTCTTT	CASNSGNTEAFF
TRBV30	once	-	TRBJ2-5	TGTGCCTGGAGTGTAGCCTCGGAGACCCAGTACTTC	CAWSVASETQYF
TRBV29-1	-	TRBD1	TRBJ1-1	TGCAGCGTTGAAGGACAGGGGTTACCGAACACTGAAGCTTTCTTT	CSVEGQGLPNTEAFF
TRBV7-5	-	-	TRBJ2-4	TGTGCCAGAAGCTTTCTACTAGCGGGAGCTCTTCCGAACATTCAGTACTTC	CARSFLLAGALPNIQYF
TRBV7-8	-	TRBD2	TRBJ2-3	TGTGCCAGCAGCTCCCTAGCGGCCTCTAGCACAGATACGCAGTATTTT	CASSSLAASSTDTQYF
TRBV4-1	-	TRBD2	TRBJ2-7	TGCGCCAGCAGCCAACCCCGGGAGGGGGCCTACGAGCAGTACTTC	CASSQPREGAYEQYF
TRBV7-3	once	-	TRBJ2-3	TGTGCCAGCAGCTTAACAGGACAGTTCACAGATACGCAGTATTTT	CASSLTGQFTDTQYF
TRBV19	few	-	TRBJ2-7	TGTGCCAGTAGTACCGAGGCGGGCTTCTACGAGCAGTACTTC	CASSTEAGFYEQYF
TRBV18	-	-	TRBJ2-7	TGTGCCAGCTCACCTAGGGGGAATCCGACTCTCTACGAGCAGTACTTC	CASSPRGNPTLYEQYF
TRBV6-5	-	TRBD1	TRBJ2-7	TGTGCCAGCAGGCAACCGGGACAGGGCGAGCAGTACTTC	CASRQPGQGEQYF
TRBV7-2	-	TRBD2	TRBJ2-4	TGTGCCAGCAGCTTAATATCTAGCGGGATAGGGAGGAGCATTCAGTACTTC	CASSLISSGIGRSIQYF
TRBV6-1	-	TRBD1	TRBJ2-6	TGTGCCAGCAGTGGACAGGGTATAAGCTCTGGGGCCAACGTCCTGACTTTC	CASSGQGISSGANVLTF
TRBV6-5	-	TRBD1	TRBJ2-7	TGTGCCAGCAGTAAGGCCGGGACAGACCACTTCGAGCAGTACTTC	CASSKAGTDHFEQYF
TRBV14	few	-	TRBJ1-5	TGTGCCAGCAGCCAAGAGGGCAGGGTGACAAGTCAGCCCCAGCATTTT	CASSQEGRVTSQPQHF
TRBV7-2	-	TRBD2	TRBJ2-5	TGTGCCAGCAGCCCGGGGGGGAGCGGGGCCCACCAAGAGACCCAGTACTTC	CASSPGGSGAHQETQYF
TRBV4-1	-	-	TRBJ1-2	TGCGCCAGCAGCCAAGTTGACAGACAAAACTATGGCTACACCTTC	CASSQVDRQNYGYTF
TRBV28	-	TRBD2	TRBJ2-7	TGTGCCAGCAGTTTCGTTCGGCTAGCGGGAGGTGAGCAGTACTTC	CASSFVRLAGGEQYF
TRBV15	-	TRBD1	TRBJ1-2	TGTGCCACCAGCAGCAGGGGGCGAGGATATGGCTACACCTTC	CATSSRGRGYGYTF
TRBV29-1	-	-	TRBJ2-3	TGCAGCGTAGTGAGGGCGTTGAGGACGGATACGCAGTATTTT	CSVVRALRTDTQYF
TRBV18	-	-	TRBJ2-3	TGTGCCAGCTCACCAAGCTCCCGTGAAGATACGCAGTATTTT	CASSPSSREDTQYF
TRBV18	-	-	TRBJ2-3	TGTGCCAGCTCACTGCGGGGATATACGCAGTATTTT	CASSLRGYTQYF
TRBV19	-	TRBD1	TRBJ1-5	TGTGCCAGCGGGGGACAGGGGGCCCGCGCTCTGAGGCCCCAGCATTTT	CASGGQGARALRPQHF
TRBV7-3	-	TRBD2	TRBJ2-1	TGTGCCAGCAGCCCCGGGGGGGCCAGACGGCTCGGTGAGCAGTTCTTC	CASSPGGARRLGEQFF
TRBV5-6	-	TRBD2	TRBJ2-5	TGTGCCAGCAGCTCCGGAGCGGGGCAAGAGACCCAGTACTTC	CASSSGAGQETQYF
TRBV19	-	-	TRBJ2-2	TGTGCCAGTAAGGCCCCCGGGGGCGGGGAGCTGTTTTTT	CASKAPGGGELFF
TRBV9	-	TRBD2	TRBJ2-5	TGTGCCATCTCCCTGGTGGGCAGACTAGCGGGAGCGGGAGAGACCCAGTACTTC	CAISLVGRLAGAGETQYF
TRBV19	-	TRBD1	TRBJ1-1	TGTGCCAGTAGTATGACACTGGACAGGATTAACACTGAAGCTTTCTTT	CASSMTLDRINTEAFF
TRBV16	-	-	TRBJ2-7	TGTGCCAGCAGCCAATGGGCGGACTTGGAGCAGTACTTC	CASSQWADLEQYF
TRBV2	-	TRBD1	TRBJ2-1	TGTGCCAGCAGTGAACGCGGGACAGGGGGTTACTTTTCCTACAATGAGCAGTTCTTC	CASSERGTGGYFSYNEQFF
TRBV6-5	-	TRBD1	TRBJ1-3	TGTGCCAGCAGTCGGGACAGTGGAAACACCATATATTTT	CASSRDSGNTIYF
TRBV2	-	TRBD2	TRBJ2-5	TGTGCCAGCAGTGAATGGCTAGCGGGCCTCCAAGAGACCCAGTACTTC	CASSEWLAGLQETQYF
TRBV7-9	-	-	TRBJ2-7	TGTGCCAGCAGCTTAGTCAGCTCCTACGAGCAGTACTTC	CASSLVSSYEQYF
TRBV6-1	-	TRBD1	TRBJ2-7	TGTGCCAGCAGCCGGGACAGGGACTACGAGCAGTACTTC	CASSRDRDYEQYF